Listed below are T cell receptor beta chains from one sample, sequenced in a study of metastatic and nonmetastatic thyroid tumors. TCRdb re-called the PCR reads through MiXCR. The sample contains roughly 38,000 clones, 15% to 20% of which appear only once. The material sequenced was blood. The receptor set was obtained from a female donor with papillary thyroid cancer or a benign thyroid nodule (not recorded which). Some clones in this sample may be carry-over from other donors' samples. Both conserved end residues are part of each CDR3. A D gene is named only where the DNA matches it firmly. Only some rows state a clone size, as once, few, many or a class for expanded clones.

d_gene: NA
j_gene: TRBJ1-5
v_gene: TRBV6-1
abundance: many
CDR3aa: CASSLSYGGPQHF
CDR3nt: TGTGCCAGCAGTCTGAGTTACGGAGGGCCCCAGCATTTT

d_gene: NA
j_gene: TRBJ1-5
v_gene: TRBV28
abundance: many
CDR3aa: CASTDSNQPQHF
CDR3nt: TGTGCCAGCACTGATAGCAATCAGCCCCAGCATTTT

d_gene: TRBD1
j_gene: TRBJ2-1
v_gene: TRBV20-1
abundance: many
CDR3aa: CSARDLRDRGYNEQFF
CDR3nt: TGCAGTGCTAGAGATCTAAGGGACAGGGGTTACAATGAGCAGTTCTTC

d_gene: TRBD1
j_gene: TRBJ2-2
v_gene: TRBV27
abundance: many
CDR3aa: CASTKTGRLNTGELFF
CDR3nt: TGTGCCAGCACTAAGACAGGGCGGCTCAACACCGGGGAGCTGTTTTTT

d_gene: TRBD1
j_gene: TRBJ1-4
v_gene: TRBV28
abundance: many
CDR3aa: CASSRYRGINEKLFF
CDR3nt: TGTGCCAGCAGCCGTTACAGGGGAATAAATGAAAAACTGTTTTTT

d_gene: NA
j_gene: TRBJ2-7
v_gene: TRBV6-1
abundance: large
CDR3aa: CASSYAESYEQYF
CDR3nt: TGTGCCAGCAGTTATGCAGAATCCTACGAGCAGTACTTC

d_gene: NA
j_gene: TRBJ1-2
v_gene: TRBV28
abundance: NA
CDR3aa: CASHRTGSNYGYTF
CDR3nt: TGTGCCAGTCACCGTACAGGGTCCAATTATGGCTACACCTTC

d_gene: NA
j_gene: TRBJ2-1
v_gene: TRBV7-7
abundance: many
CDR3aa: CASSLDSIGEQFF
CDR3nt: TGTGCTAGCAGCTTAGATAGCATAGGTGAGCAGTTCTTC

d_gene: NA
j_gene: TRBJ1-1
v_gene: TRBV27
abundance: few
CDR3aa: CASSSSGVPMGTEAFF
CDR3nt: TGTGCCAGCAGTTCTTCAGGGGTCCCTATGGGCACTGAAGCTTTCTTT

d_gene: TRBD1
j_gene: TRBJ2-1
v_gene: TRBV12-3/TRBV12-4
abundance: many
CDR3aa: CASSPLFRGGTGGNEQFF
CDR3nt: TGTGCCAGCAGTCCATTATTTAGGGGCGGGACAGGGGGCAATGAGCAGTTCTTC

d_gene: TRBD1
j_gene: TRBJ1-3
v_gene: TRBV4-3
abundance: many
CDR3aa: CASSPRTGVGNTIYF
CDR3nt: TGCGCCAGTAGCCCAAGGACAGGGGTTGGAAACACCATATATTTT

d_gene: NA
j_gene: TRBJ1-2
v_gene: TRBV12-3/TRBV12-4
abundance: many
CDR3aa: CASSLEGWGFNGYTF
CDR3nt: TGTGCCAGCAGTTTAGAGGGCTGGGGGTTTAATGGCTACACCTTC

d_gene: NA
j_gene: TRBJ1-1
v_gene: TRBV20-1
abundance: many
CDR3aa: CSARDGRADTEAFF
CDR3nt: TGCAGTGCTAGAGACGGCAGGGCGGACACTGAAGCTTTCTTT

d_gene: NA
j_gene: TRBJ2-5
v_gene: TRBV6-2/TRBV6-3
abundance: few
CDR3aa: CASSVGQETQYF
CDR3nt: TGTGCCAGCAGTGTAGGACAAGAGACCCAGTACTTC

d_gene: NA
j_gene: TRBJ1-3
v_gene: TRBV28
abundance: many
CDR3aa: CASSLWTADGNTIYF
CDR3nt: TGTGCCAGCAGTTTATGGACGGCTGATGGAAACACCATATATTTT

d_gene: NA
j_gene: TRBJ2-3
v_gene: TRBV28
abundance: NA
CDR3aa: CASSFMGYSTDMQYF
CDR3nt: TGTGCCAGCAGTTTTATGGGTTATAGCACAGATATGCAGTATTTT

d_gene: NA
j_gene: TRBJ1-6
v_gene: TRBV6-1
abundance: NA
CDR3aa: CASSEAVTVFINSPLHF
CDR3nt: TGTGCCAGCAGTGAAGCGGTGACCGTTTTTATAAATTCACCCCTCCACTTT

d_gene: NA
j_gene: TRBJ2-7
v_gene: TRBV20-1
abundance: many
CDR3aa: CSARVPQGFVDEQYF
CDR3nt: TGCAGTGCTAGGGTCCCACAGGGTTTTGTAGACGAGCAGTACTTC

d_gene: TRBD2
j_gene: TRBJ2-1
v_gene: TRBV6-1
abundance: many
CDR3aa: CASATSGFYNEQFF
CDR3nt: TGTGCCAGCGCAACTAGCGGGTTCTACAATGAGCAGTTCTTC